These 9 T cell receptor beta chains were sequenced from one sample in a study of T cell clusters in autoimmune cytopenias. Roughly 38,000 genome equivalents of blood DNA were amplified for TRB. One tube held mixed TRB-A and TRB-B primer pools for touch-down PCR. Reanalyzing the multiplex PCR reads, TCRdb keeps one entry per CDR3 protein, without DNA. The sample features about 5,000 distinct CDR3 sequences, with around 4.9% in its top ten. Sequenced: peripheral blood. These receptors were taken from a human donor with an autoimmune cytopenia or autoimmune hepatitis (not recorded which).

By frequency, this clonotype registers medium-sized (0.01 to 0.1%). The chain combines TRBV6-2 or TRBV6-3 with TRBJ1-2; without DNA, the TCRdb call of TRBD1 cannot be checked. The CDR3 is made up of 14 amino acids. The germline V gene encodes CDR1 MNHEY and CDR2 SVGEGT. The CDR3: CASRGTGSVYGYTF.

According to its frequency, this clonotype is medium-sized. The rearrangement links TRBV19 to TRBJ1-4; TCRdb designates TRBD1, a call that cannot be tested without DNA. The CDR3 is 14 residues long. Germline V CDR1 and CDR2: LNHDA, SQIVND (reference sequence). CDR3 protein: CASSSGQGDEKLFF.

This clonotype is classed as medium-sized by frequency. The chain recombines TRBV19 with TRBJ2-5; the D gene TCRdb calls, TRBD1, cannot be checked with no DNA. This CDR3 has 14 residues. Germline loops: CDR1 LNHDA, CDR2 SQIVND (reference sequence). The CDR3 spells CASSIGGPRETQYF. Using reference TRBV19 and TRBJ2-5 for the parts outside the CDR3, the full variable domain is DGGITQSPKYLFRKEGQNVTLSCEQNLNHDAMYWYRQDPGQGLRLIYYSQIVNDFQKGDIAEGYSVSREKKESFPLTVTSAQKNPTAFYLCASSIGGPRETQYFGPGTRLLVL.

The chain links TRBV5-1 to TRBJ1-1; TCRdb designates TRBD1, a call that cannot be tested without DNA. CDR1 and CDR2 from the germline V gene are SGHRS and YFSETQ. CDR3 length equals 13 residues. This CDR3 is CASSLTGGTEAFF.

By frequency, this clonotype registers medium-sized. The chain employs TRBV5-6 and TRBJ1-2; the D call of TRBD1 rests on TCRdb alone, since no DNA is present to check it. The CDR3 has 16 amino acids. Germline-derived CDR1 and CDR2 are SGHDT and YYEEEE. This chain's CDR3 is CASSLLVGTHHYGYTF.

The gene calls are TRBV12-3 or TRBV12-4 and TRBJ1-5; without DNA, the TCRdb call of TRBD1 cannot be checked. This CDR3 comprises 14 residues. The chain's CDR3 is CASSRTGVNQPQHF.

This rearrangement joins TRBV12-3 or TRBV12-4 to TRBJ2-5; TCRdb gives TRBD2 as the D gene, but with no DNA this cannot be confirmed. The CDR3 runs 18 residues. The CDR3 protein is CASSGWTSGGRWVETQYF.

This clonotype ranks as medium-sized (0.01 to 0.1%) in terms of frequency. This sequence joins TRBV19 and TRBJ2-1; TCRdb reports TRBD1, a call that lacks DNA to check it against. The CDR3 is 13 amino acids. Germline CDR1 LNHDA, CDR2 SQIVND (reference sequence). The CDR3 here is CASSMGRSNEQFF.

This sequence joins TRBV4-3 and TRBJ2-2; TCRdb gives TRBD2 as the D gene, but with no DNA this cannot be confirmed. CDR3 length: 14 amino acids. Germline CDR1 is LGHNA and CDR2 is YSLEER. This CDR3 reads CASSWDFSTGELFF.